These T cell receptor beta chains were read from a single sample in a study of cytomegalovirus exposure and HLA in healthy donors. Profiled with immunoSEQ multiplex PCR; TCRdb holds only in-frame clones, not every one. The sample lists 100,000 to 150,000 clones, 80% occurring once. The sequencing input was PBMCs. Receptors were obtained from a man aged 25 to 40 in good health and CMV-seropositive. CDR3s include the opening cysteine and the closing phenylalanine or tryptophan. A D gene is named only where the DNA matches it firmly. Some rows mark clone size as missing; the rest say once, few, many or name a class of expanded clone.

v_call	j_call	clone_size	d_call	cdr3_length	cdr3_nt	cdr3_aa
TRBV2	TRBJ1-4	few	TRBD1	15	TGTGCCAGCAGGGCACAGGGGTTAACTAATGAAAAACTGTTTTTT	CASRAQGLTNEKLFF
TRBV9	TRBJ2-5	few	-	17	TGTGCCAGCAGCGTCTCTAGCCCGACAGGTCGACAAGAGACCCAGTACTTC	CASSVSSPTGRQETQYF
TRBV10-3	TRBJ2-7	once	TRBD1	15	TGTGCCATCAGTGTACCGGGACAGACAACGTGGGAGCAGTACTTC	CAISVPGQTTWEQYF
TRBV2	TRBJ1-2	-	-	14	TGTGCCAGCATTGGAGGGAGGGGTAACTATGGCTACACCTTC	CASIGGRGNYGYTF
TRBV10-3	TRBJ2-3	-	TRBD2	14	TGTGCCATCAGGTCACTAGCGGGGATCGATACGCAGTATTTT	CAIRSLAGIDTQYF
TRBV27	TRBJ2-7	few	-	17	TGTGCCAGCAGGCTGTCGCGGGGGCAGGGGGCCACCTACGAGCAGTACTTC	CASRLSRGQGATYEQYF
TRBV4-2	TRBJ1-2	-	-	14	TGTGCCAGCAGCCAAGACAGGGCGGGGTATGGCTACACCTTC	CASSQDRAGYGYTF
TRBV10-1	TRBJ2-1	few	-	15	TGCGCCAGCAGTGAATTTCCGGCTAGGAGTAATGAGCAGTTCTTC	CASSEFPARSNEQFF
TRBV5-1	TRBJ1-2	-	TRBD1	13	TGCGCCAGCAGCCCGGGACAGGGAGGTGGCTACACCTTC	CASSPGQGGGYTF
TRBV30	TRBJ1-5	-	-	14	TGTGCCTGGACCTCCGGGGGGAACAATCAGCCCCAGCATTTT	CAWTSGGNNQPQHF
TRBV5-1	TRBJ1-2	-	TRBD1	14	TGCGCCAGCAGCTTGCCTGGGACAGACTATGGCTACACCTTC	CASSLPGTDYGYTF
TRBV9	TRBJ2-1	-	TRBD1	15	TGTGCCAGCAGCGTAGTGACAGGGGAAGGCGGTGAGCAGTTCTTC	CASSVVTGEGGEQFF